Listed below are T cell receptor beta chains from one sample, sequenced in a study of cytomegalovirus exposure and HLA in healthy donors. The table came from immunoSEQ multiplex PCR; TCRdb's copy has only in-frame clones and leaves some out. This sample has some 110,000 clones; about 59% occur once, and the top ten carry 8.5% to 9.5%. The source material was PBMCs. The source of these receptors is a woman in her 40s in good health and CMV-seropositive. CDR3s include the opening cysteine and the closing phenylalanine or tryptophan. D genes are given only for firm matches. The listing skips clone size in some rows; elsewhere it reads once, few, many or a size class.

TRBD2	TRBV4-1	TRBJ2-7	NA	CASSQVSGSLDEQYF	TGCGCCAGCAGCCAAGTAAGCGGGAGTCTAGACGAGCAGTACTTC
TRBD1	TRBV4-1	TRBJ1-2	NA	CASSQETGRFYGYTF	TGCGCCAGCAGCCAAGAGACAGGGCGATTCTATGGCTACACCTTC
NA	TRBV4-2	TRBJ2-1	NA	CASSLSSKRDEQFF	TGTGCCAGCAGCCTCTCCTCTAAGAGGGATGAGCAGTTCTTC
NA	TRBV5-1	TRBJ1-4	NA	CASSLAAATNEKLFF	TGCGCCAGCAGCTTGGCCGCAGCAACTAATGAAAAACTGTTTTTT
NA	TRBV7-3	TRBJ2-5	NA	CASSLNPSQETQYF	TGTGCCAGCAGCTTAAATCCTAGCCAAGAGACCCAGTACTTC
NA	TRBV7-8	TRBJ2-3	NA	CASSLSGPTGTQYF	TGTGCCAGCAGCTTAAGCGGGCCCACAGGTACGCAGTATTTT
TRBD2	TRBV11-2	TRBJ2-7	NA	CASSLRESHEQYF	TGTGCCAGCAGCTTGCGGGAGTCCCACGAGCAGTACTTC
TRBD1	TRBV5-5	TRBJ2-7	NA	CASSLEDRGYEQYF	TGTGCCAGCAGCTTGGAGGACAGGGGGTACGAGCAGTACTTC
NA	TRBV11-2	TRBJ1-1	NA	CASRSLTGMNTEAFF	TGTGCCAGCAGAAGCCTTACAGGAATGAACACTGAAGCTTTCTTT
NA	TRBV7-9	TRBJ2-2	NA	CASSLSFPGELFF	TGTGCCAGCAGCTTAAGCTTCCCCGGGGAGCTGTTTTTT
TRBD1	TRBV7-9	TRBJ2-2	NA	CASSPGGPGELFF	TGTGCCAGCAGCCCAGGGGGTCCCGGGGAGCTGTTTTTT
TRBD2	TRBV7-9	TRBJ2-1	NA	CASSEESGSAYNEQFF	TGTGCCAGCAGCGAAGAAAGCGGGAGTGCCTACAATGAGCAGTTCTTC
TRBD2	TRBV2	TRBJ2-3	few	CASRPGLAGMADTQYF	TGTGCCAGCAGGCCGGGACTAGCGGGAATGGCAGATACGCAGTATTTT
TRBD1	TRBV27	TRBJ1-2	NA	CASSWRYRGQRGYTF	TGTGCCAGCAGTTGGCGGTACAGGGGGCAAAGGGGCTACACCTTC
NA	TRBV9	TRBJ1-5	NA	CASSVGGGPQPQHF	TGTGCCAGCAGCGTAGGCGGGGGGCCTCAGCCCCAGCATTTT
NA	TRBV5-1	TRBJ2-7	NA	CASSLTSGRNEQYF	TGCGCCAGCAGCTTGACGAGCGGCAGGAACGAGCAGTACTTC
NA	TRBV6-4	TRBJ2-1	NA	CASSRRAGYNEQFF	TGTGCCAGCAGTCGGAGGGCCGGGTACAATGAGCAGTTCTTC
NA	TRBV4-1	TRBJ1-1	few	CASRREGNTEAFF	TGCGCCAGCCGCAGGGAGGGGAACACTGAAGCTTTCTTT
TRBD2	TRBV4-2	TRBJ2-3	few	CASSPLRTREGADTQYF	TGTGCCAGCAGCCCCCTCCGCACGCGGGAGGGAGCAGATACGCAGTATTTT
NA	TRBV6-5	TRBJ1-2	few	CASSLGEGSYGYTF	TGTGCCAGCAGCCTAGGGGAGGGAAGCTATGGCTACACCTTC
TRBD2	TRBV9	TRBJ2-7	NA	CASSPGLGGSNLYEQYF	TGTGCCAGCAGTCCAGGACTAGGAGGGAGCAATTTATACGAGCAGTACTTC
NA	TRBV19	TRBJ1-1	few	CASSGQMNTEAFF	TGTGCCAGTAGTGGGCAGATGAACACTGAAGCTTTCTTT
NA	TRBV11-2	TRBJ2-2	NA	CASSFQNTGELFF	TGTGCCAGCAGCTTCCAGAACACCGGGGAGCTGTTTTTT
NA	TRBV12-5	TRBJ2-7	NA	CASGLVRRQTYEQYF	TGTGCTAGTGGTTTGGTGAGGCGGCAGACCTACGAGCAGTACTTC
NA	TRBV27	TRBJ2-2	NA	CASRPGQTTGELFF	TGTGCCAGCAGACCAGGACAGACCACCGGGGAGCTGTTTTTT
NA	TRBV7-2	TRBJ2-1	few	CASSLEKGNEQFF	TGTGCCAGCAGCTTAGAAAAGGGGAATGAGCAGTTCTTC
NA	TRBV27	TRBJ1-1	NA	CASSPLGNTEAFF	TGTGCCAGCAGTCCGCTAGGGAACACTGAAGCTTTCTTT
NA	TRBV28	TRBJ2-3	few	CASRIYREATDTQYF	TGTGCCAGCAGGATCTACAGGGAAGCCACAGATACGCAGTATTTT
TRBD1	TRBV2	TRBJ1-2	NA	CASKEEGQGSYGYTF	TGTGCCAGCAAGGAAGAGGGACAGGGGAGCTATGGCTACACCTTC